The TCR beta chain under discussion was sequenced for a study of T cell responses to AZD1222 COVID-19 vaccine. Findings and limits, study-wide: Baseline serostatus was positive in only six AZD1222 recipients. Spike-specific TCRs gained breadth and depth after people received two AZD1222 doses. Among the donors, most were white British and more were female, and clonal diversity was possibly underestimated. The CD4 TCRs associated with vaccination extended across spike and predominated at 160-218 and 743-854.

J lost 6 bases, V lost 8 bases, and 18 bases had no gene match. The CDR3 runs to 18 residues. Germline V CDR1 and CDR2: MGHRA, YSYEKL. Only in-frame clones appear in the TCRdb table, and some are missing; sequencing was by immunoSEQ multiplex PCR. The record lists 150,000 or so clones, of which the ten most abundant hold about 2.2%. With regard to this clone: Its antigen is not identified.

The TCR comes from an adult in good health. V gene TRBV4-1 combines with J gene TRBJ2-2, with TRBD1 matching over 10 bases. Material: peripheral blood. Here the CDR3 DNA reads TGCGCCAGCCGACCGTCTTCCGGGACAGGGGAGGCGGCCGGGGAGCTGTTTTTT. Its protein is CASRPSSGTGEAAGELFF.